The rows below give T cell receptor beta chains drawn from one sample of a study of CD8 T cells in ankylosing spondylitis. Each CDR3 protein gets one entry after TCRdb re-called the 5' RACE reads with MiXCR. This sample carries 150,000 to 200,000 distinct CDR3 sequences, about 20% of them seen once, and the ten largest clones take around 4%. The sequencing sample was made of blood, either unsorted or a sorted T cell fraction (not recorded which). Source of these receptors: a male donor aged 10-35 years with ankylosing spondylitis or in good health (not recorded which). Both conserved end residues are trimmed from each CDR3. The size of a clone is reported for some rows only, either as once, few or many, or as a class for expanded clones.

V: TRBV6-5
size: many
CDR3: ASSYAKGLPGSPLH

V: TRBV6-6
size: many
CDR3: ASSPGYVGYT

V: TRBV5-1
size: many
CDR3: ASSLAGLANYGYT

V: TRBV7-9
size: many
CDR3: ASSFTPGLGFGTTAYEQY

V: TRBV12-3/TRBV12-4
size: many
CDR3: ATTLGLGNEQF

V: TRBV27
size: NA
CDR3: ASSLSWTWDTGELF

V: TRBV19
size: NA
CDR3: ASSIRQTQAF

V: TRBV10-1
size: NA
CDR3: ASSDNGLAGTNEQF

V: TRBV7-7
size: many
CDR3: ASSFSLDRGNEQF

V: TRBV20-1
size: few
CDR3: SAGGQIYNSPLH

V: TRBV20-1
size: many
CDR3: SARAFRAGVGEKLF

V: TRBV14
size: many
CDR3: ASSQLGVTEAF

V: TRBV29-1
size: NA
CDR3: SVVLRDRTWTYEQY

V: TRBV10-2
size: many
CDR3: ASNPGPWADTQY

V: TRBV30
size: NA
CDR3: AWSATLDGKGKY

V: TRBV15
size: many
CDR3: ATSRKAADEKLF

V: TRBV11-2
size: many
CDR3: ASSLSSAINEQF

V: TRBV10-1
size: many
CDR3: ASSEVAGRTDTQY

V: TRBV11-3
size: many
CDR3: ASSPYLGRGPLDTGELF

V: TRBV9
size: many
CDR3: ASNDRNTEAF

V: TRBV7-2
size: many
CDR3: ASSQGLASYNEQF